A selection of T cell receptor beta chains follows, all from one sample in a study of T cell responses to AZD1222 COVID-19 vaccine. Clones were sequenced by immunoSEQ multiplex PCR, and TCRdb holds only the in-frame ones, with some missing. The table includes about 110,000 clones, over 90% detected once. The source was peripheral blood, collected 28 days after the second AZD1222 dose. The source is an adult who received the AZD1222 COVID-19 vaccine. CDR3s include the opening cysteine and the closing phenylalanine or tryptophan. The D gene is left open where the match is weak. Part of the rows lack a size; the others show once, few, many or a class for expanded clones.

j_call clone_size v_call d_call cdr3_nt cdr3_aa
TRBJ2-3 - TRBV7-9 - TGTGCCAGCAGGTCCGGGACAACGAGCACAGATACGCAGTATTTT CASRSGTTSTDTQYF
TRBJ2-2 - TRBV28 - TGTGCCAGCAGTTTCCAGGGGTTGATCGGGGAGCTGTTTTTT CASSFQGLIGELFF
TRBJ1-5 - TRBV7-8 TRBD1 TGTGCCAGCAGCGCCGCCGGGACAGAAATTCAGCCCCAGCATTTT CASSAAGTEIQPQHF
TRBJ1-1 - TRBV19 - TGTGCCAGTAGTGGGGGGCGAGGAACGTCCACTGAAGCTTTCTTT CASSGGRGTSTEAFF
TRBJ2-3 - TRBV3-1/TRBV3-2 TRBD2 TGTGCCAGCAGCCTGCGGGGGATCGGGACAGATACGCAGTATTTT CASSLRGIGTDTQYF
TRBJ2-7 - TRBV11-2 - TGTGCCAGCAGCGCGTACCCCTACGAGCAGTACTTC CASSAYPYEQYF
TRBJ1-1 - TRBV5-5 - TGTGCCAGCAGCTTGGCTACAGTGAACACTGAAGCTTTCTTT CASSLATVNTEAFF
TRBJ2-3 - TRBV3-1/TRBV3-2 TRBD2 TGTGCCAGCAGCCGAAGGAGGACTAGCGGGAGTCCAGATACGCAGTATTTT CASSRRRTSGSPDTQYF
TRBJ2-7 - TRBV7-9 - TGTGCCAGCAGCTTAGGGGACAAGGCGGACGAGCAGTACTTC CASSLGDKADEQYF
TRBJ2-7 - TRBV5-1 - TGCGCCAGCAGCTTGGCCCTATCATACGAGCAGTACTTC CASSLALSYEQYF
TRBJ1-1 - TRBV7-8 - TGTGCCAGCAGCTTAGAGGCGGCAAGGGTGAACACTGAAGCTTTCTTT CASSLEAARVNTEAFF
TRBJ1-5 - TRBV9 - TGTGCCAGCAGCCCTCACTCGGGCAATCAGCCCCAGCATTTT CASSPHSGNQPQHF
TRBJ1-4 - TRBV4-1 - TGCGCCAGCAGCCAATTTCTAGGGACTAATGAAAAACTGTTTTTT CASSQFLGTNEKLFF
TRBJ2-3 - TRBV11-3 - TGTGCCAGCAGCTTAGATGGAGATACGCAGTATTTT CASSLDGDTQYF
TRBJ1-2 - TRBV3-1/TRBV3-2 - TGTGCCAGCAGCCAAGGGCAGCAGGGCTATGGCTACACCTTC CASSQGQQGYGYTF
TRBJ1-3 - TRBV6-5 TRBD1 TGTGCCAGCAGAACAGGGGCGAGCTCTGGAAACACCATATATTTT CASRTGASSGNTIYF
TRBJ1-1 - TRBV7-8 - TGTGCCAGCAGCCCGGGACAGAACACTGAAGCTTTCTTT CASSPGQNTEAFF
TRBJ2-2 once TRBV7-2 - TGTGCCAGCAGCTTAGACGGGAACACCGGGGAGCTGTTTTTT CASSLDGNTGELFF
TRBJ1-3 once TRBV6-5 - TGTGCCAGCAAGGGGCCAGGGAGCTCTGGAAACACCATATATTTT CASKGPGSSGNTIYF
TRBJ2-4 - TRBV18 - TGTGCCAGCTCACAACAGACGGGAATAGCCAAAAACATTCAGTACTTC CASSQQTGIAKNIQYF
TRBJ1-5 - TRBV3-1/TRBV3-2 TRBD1 TGTGCCAGCAGCCCCAGGACAGGGGCGGGTCAGCCCCAGCATTTT CASSPRTGAGQPQHF
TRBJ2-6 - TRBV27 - TGTGCCAGCAGTCCCCAGGGCGTCTCTGGGGCCAACGTCCTGACTTTC CASSPQGVSGANVLTF
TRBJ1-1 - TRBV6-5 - TGTGCCAACCGAGAGGGCCCCTGGGACACTGAAGCTTTCTTT CANREGPWDTEAFF
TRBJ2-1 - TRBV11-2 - TGTGCCAGCAGCTCCCGAGGTGGGGGGGAGCAGTTCTTC CASSSRGGGEQFF
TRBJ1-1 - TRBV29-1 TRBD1 TGCAGCGTTGGACAGGGGGGTCGGGACACTGAAGCTTTCTTT CSVGQGGRDTEAFF
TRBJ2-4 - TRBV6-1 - TGTGCCAGCAGTGAAATGTCCCGGGGCTTAAACATTCAGTACTTC CASSEMSRGLNIQYF
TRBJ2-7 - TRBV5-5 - TGTGCCAGCAGCTTGGCCGAAGCCCTCCAGCAGTACTTC CASSLAEALQQYF
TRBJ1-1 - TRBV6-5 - TGTGCCAGCAGTTACGGGGTGACAATGAACACTGAAGCTTTCTTT CASSYGVTMNTEAFF
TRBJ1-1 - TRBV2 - TGTGCCAGCAGTCGGGGGCAGAACACTGAAGCTTTCTTT CASSRGQNTEAFF
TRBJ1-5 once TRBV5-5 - TGTGCCAGCGCTCTGGGGAAGGCTCTGGGTCAGCCCCAGCATTTT CASALGKALGQPQHF
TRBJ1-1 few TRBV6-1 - TGTGCCAGCAGTGAAGAGCATTACACTGAAGCTTTCTTT CASSEEHYTEAFF
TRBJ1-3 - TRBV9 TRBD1 TGTGCCAGCAGCATTCAGGGGGTTCTTGGTGGAAACACCATATATTTT CASSIQGVLGGNTIYF
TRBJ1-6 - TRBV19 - TGTGCCAGTGCGCTAAGCCCGCATTCACCCCTCCACTTT CASALSPHSPLHF